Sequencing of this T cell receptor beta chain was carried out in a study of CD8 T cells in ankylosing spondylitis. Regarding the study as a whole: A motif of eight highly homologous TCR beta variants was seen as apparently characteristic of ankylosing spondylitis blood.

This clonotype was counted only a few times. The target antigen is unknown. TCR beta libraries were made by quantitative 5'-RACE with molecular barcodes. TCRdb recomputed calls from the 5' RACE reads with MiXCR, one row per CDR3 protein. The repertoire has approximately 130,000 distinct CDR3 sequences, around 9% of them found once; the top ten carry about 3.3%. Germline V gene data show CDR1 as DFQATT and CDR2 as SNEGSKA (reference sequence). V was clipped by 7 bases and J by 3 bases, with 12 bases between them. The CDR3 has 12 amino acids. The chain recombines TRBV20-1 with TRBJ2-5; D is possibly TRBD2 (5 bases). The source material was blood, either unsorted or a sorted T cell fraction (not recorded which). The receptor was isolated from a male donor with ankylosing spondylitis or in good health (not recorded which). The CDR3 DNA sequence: TGCAGTGAGGCGGGCCTTAAAGAGACCCAGTACTTC. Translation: CSEAGLKETQYF.